The 20 T cell receptor beta chains presented below share a single source sample, sequenced in a study of T cells in women clearing cervical HPV infection. Assay: immunoSEQ multiplex PCR; the TCRdb copy retains only in-frame clones and omits some. In total, the table holds tens of thousands of clones. Sample: blood buffy coat. Every receptor here comes from a woman between 18 and 69 years old with a cervical HPV16 infection that either progressed to CIN3+ or cleared (not recorded which).

As for this clone: Read sequence stops 3 residues before the CDR3 end, and the germline J gene provides the missing end. V is TRBV28 and J is TRBJ2-3; D is possibly TRBD1 (6 bases). The CDR3 loop spans 16 amino acids. Germline V gene lookup returns CDR1 MDHEN and CDR2 SYDVKM. V dropped 3 bases and J dropped 2 bases, with 15 bases sitting between them. CDR3 DNA, as far as it was read: TGTGCCAGCAGTTTTTCCCCTGGGGGCCCCACAGATACG. It codes for CASSFSPGGPTDT. The entire CDR3 protein is CASSFSPGGPTDTQYF. Full variable domain (missing parts from reference TRBV28 and TRBJ2-3): DVKVTQSSRYLVKRTGEKVFLECVQDMDHENMFWYRQDPGLGLRLIYFSYDVKMKEKGDIPEGYSVSREKKERFSLILESASTNQTSMYLCASSFSPGGPTDTQYFGPGTRLTVL.

As to this clone: The read comes to an end 3 residues before the CDR3 does, leaving the germline J gene to fill in the end. J is TRBJ1-5 and V is TRBV2, with D possibly TRBD1 on 5 matching bases. Germline-derived CDR1 and CDR2 are SNHLY and FYNNEI. The CDR3 extends over 13 amino acids. The V end was cut by 6 bases, the J end by 7 bases, with 13 bases between. The sequenced part of the CDR3 DNA is TGTGCCAGCAGATTACAGGTTCGGCAGCCC. It yields the protein CASRLQVRQP. The full CDR3 protein is CASRLQVRQPQHF.

Details on this clone: The CDR3 goes on 3 residues after the read ends, and that part is filled in from the germline J gene. This rearrangement joins TRBV7-6 to TRBJ1-1; a possible D gene is TRBD1 (5 bases). V gave up 3 bases and J gave up 3 bases, with 11 bases separating them. CDR3 length: 14 amino acids. The V gene's germline CDR1 is SGHVS and CDR2 FNYEAQ. CDR3 in amino acids: CASSFQGGDTEAFF. The DNA read from the CDR3 is TGTGCCAGCAGCTTCCAGGGAGGGGACACTGAA.

About this clone: The read falls 3 residues short of the CDR3 end, and the missing part is taken from the germline J gene. The chain employs TRBV20-1 and TRBJ2-7, with TRBD1 as a possible D gene (6 bases). The CDR3 is 13 amino acids. V dropped 5 bases and J dropped 5 bases, with 16 bases sitting between them. Germline V gene lookup returns CDR1 DFQATT and CDR2 SNEGSKA (reference sequence). Incomplete CDR3 DNA: TGCAGTGCTGCCAGGGGCGGCGTGAACGAG. This translates into CSAARGGVNE. The entire CDR3 reads CSAARGGVNEQYF.

Worth noting for this clone: The CDR3 end is not reached by the read, which stops 3 residues before it; the germline J gene fills it in. The chain links TRBV19 to TRBJ2-6, with D possibly matching TRBD1 (5 bases). Trimming pared 3 bases from V and 2 bases from J, leaving 11 bases between. Germline V gene lookup returns CDR1 LNHDA and CDR2 SQIVND (reference sequence). CDR3 length: 16 amino acids. CDR3 loop: CASSIQTGTGANVLTF. The sequenced CDR3 bases are TGTGCCAGTAGTATTCAAACAGGTACTGGGGCCAACGTC. The full variable domain, rest sourced from reference TRBV19 and TRBJ2-6, is DGGITQSPKYLFRKEGQNVTLSCEQNLNHDAMYWYRQDPGQGLRLIYYSQIVNDFQKGDIAEGYSVSREKKESFPLTVTSAQKNPTAFYLCASSIQTGTGANVLTFGAGSRLTVL.

About this clone itself: The read comes to an end 3 residues before the CDR3 does, leaving the germline J gene to fill in the end. The rearrangement uses TRBV5-6 and TRBJ1-1; no clear D. The germline V gene encodes CDR1 SGHDT and CDR2 YYEEEE. The CDR3 contains 13 residues. V was clipped by 0 bases and J by 7 bases, with 10 bases between them. The CDR3 region is CASSLAGRDEAFF. CDR3 bases read: TGTGCCAGCAGCTTGGCCGGGCGGGATGAA.

Comments on this clone: The read ends 3 residues shy of where the CDR3 ends; the end is completed using the germline J gene. The V call is TRBV30, the J call TRBJ1-5, with D possibly matching TRBD1 (5 bases). The CDR3 length is 13 residues. Germline values: CDR1 GTSNPN, CDR2 SVGIG (reference sequence). With 1 base removed from V and 6 bases from J, the gap between germline ends came to 10 bases. CDR3 residues: CAWSARGGQPQHF. The CDR3 DNA, read in part, is TGTGCCTGGAGTGCAAGGGGAGGTCAGCCC.

A word on this clone: Read sequence stops 3 residues before the CDR3 end, and the germline J gene provides the missing end. This rearrangement joins TRBV12-5 to TRBJ1-6; 7 positions match TRBD1. This CDR3 region has 15 residues. V lost 0 bases, J lost 7 bases, and 3 bases stayed unmatched. Germline CDR1 LGHNT, CDR2 FRNRAP. The covered CDR3 bases are TGTGCTAGTGGTTTGGTAGACAGGGCGAATTCACCC. It translates to CASGLVDRANSP. The CDR3 as a whole reads CASGLVDRANSPLHF.

CDR3 residues: CASSLDNRGLYGYTF. The covered CDR3 bases are TGCGCCAGCAGCTTGGACAACAGGGGACTCTATGGC. This chain joins TRBV5-1 and TRBJ1-2, with TRBD1 matching 7 bases. The read ends 3 residues before the CDR3 terminus; that terminus is restored from the germline J gene. Losses at the gene ends were 0 bases for V and 4 bases for J; bases not matched to a gene: 6. Germline loops: CDR1 SGHRS, CDR2 YFSETQ. CDR3 length: 15 residues.

CDR3 protein: CASSLVQRIIDEQFF. Incomplete CDR3 DNA: TGTGCCAGCAGCTTAGTTCAGAGAATCATCGATGAG. The chain employs TRBV7-2 and TRBJ2-1; D gene ambiguous. The read terminates 3 residues before the CDR3 end, so the remaining end is supplied by the germline J gene. In germline, CDR1 is SGHTA, CDR2 FQGNSA. The CDR3 consists of 15 residues. V was pared by 1 base and J by 8 bases, with 15 bases between.

Remarks on this clone: The CDR3 extends 3 residues past the end of the read, so its final part is completed from the germline J gene. The V and J genes are TRBV2 and TRBJ2-3; 7 nucleotides match TRBD2. The CDR3 is 14 residues long. V was clipped by 8 bases and J by 0 bases; unmatched bases: 5. The germline V gene has CDR1 SNHLY and CDR2 FYNNEI. CDR3 DNA, as far as it was read: TGTGCCAGCGAACTAGCGCAGAGCACAGATACG. Its translation: CASELAQSTDT. The whole CDR3 sequence is CASELAQSTDTQYF.

As concerns this clone: The sequenced fragment ends 3 residues before the CDR3 boundary, so the rest is inferred from the germline J gene. The chain has TRBV20-1 and TRBJ2-6, with 7 bases fitting TRBD2. This CDR3 is built from 17 residues. The J segment lost 4 bases and the V segment lost 5 bases, leaving 14 bases of the junction unmatched. Germline V gene data show CDR1 as DFQATT and CDR2 as SNEGSKA (reference sequence). The DNA read from the CDR3 is TGCAGTGCTCCTAGGCCCGGGGGAGGGTCCGGGGCCAACGTC. The encoded protein is CSAPRPGGGSGANV. From start to end, the CDR3 is CSAPRPGGGSGANVLTF.

For this clone: Read data end 3 residues before the CDR3 end; the end is taken from the germline J gene. This chain links TRBV6-2 or TRBV6-3 with TRBJ2-2, with D possibly being TRBD2 (6 bases). Germline lookup yields CDR1 MNHEY and CDR2 SVGEGT. The CDR3 has 15 amino acids. CDR3 bases read: TGTGCCAGCAGTCTCCCGGGACTGATTAATTCACCG. It codes for CASSLPGLINSP. Given in full, the CDR3 is CASSLPGLINSPLFF.

The CDR3 loop reads CASTLADSYEQYF. Incomplete CDR3 DNA: TGTGCCAGCACGCTAGCGGACTCCTACGAG. The chain is built from TRBV2 and TRBJ2-7; 7 nucleotides agree with TRBD2. The read finishes 3 residues shy of the CDR3 end, and the germline J gene is used to complete it. CDR3 length equals 13 residues. Germline V gives CDR1 SNHLY, CDR2 FYNNEI. The V and J ends lost 7 bases and 0 bases, in that order; junction bases with no gene match: 3.

About this clone itself: The CDR3 extends 3 residues past the end of the read, so its final part is completed from the germline J gene. The chain couples TRBV7-3 to TRBJ2-7; perhaps TRBD1 as D (6 bases). The CDR3 loop spans 15 amino acids. Trimming stripped 1 base from V and 2 bases from J, with 12 bases between. From germline, CDR1 is SGHTA and CDR2 FQGTGA. The CDR3 region is CASSLILGGTYEQYF. Incomplete CDR3 DNA: TGTGCCAGCAGCTTAATTCTTGGGGGCACCTACGAG.

Notes on this clone: At one end the junction does not follow the germline gene, possibly because of a read error. The CDR3 end lies 3 residues beyond the end of the read and is filled in from the germline J gene. The chain carries TRBV20-1 and TRBJ1-2; 7 positions agree with TRBD1. Looked up from germline, CDR1 is DFQATT and CDR2 is SNEGSKA (reference sequence). There are 14 residues in the CDR3. The sequenced CDR3 bases are TGCAGTGCTAGAGATGCGGGACAGCCCTATAGC. Its translation is CSARDAGQPYS. The entire CDR3 reads CSARDAGQPYSYTF.

The CDR3 here is CASSIGQGHGYTF. The sequenced part of the CDR3 DNA is TGTGCCAGCAGCATCGGACAGGGACATGGC. The rearrangement links TRBV7-2 to TRBJ1-2, with 8 bases aligning to TRBD1. Read coverage stops 3 residues before the CDR3 terminus; the germline J gene supplies the remainder. The CDR3 consists of 13 residues. V was clipped by 5 bases and J by 6 bases; unmatched bases: 5. Germline V gives CDR1 SGHTA, CDR2 FQGNSA.

For this clone: The read ends 3 residues before the CDR3 terminus; that terminus is restored from the germline J gene. J is TRBJ1-2 and V is TRBV7-3; TRBD1 matches at 8 bases. Germline V CDR1 and CDR2: SGHTA, FQGTGA. This CDR3 is 14 amino acids long. The V gene end was trimmed by 2 bases and the J gene end by 4 bases; junction bases not matched to a gene: 3. The sequenced CDR3 bases are TGTGCCAGCAGCTTAGGGACAGGAGCCTATGGC. This encodes CASSLGTGAYG. The complete CDR3 reads CASSLGTGAYGYTF.

Comments on this clone: The CDR3 goes on 3 residues after the read ends, and that part is filled in from the germline J gene. V gene TRBV7-8 combines with J gene TRBJ2-1; 7 bases fit TRBD2. V shed 6 bases, J shed 7 bases, and the junction held 9 bases outside the gene matches. Germline CDR1 SGHVS, CDR2 FQNEAQ. CDR3 size: 14 residues. The CDR3 is CASRPAGLVNEQFF. The part of the CDR3 DNA that was read is TGTGCCAGCAGACCCGCAGGACTAGTAAATGAG.

A note on this clone: The read falls 3 residues short of the CDR3 end, and the missing part is taken from the germline J gene. This chain uses TRBV20-1 with TRBJ2-3; D unresolved. Per the germline V gene, CDR1 is DFQATT and CDR2 is SNEGSKA (reference sequence). CDR3 length: 12 residues. V was cut by 1 base and J by 3 bases, with 5 bases left in between. The covered CDR3 bases are TGCAGTGCTAGAGCCCAAACAGATACG. Translated: CSARAQTDT. The CDR3 as a whole reads CSARAQTDTQYF.